These 26 T cell receptor beta chains were sequenced from one sample in a study of cytomegalovirus exposure and HLA in healthy donors. The primer mix had 60 Vbeta and 13 Jbeta primers. Profiled with immunoSEQ multiplex PCR; TCRdb holds only in-frame clones, not every one. Here the sample spans 100,000 to 150,000 clones, 74% being singletons. The sequenced sample was PBMCs. These receptors all stem from a woman aged 45-60 years in good health and CMV-seropositive.

This chain joins TRBV5-1 and TRBJ1-1; no clear D gene. V was pared by 2 bases and J by 0 bases, with 5 bases between. Germline lookup yields CDR1 SGHRS and CDR2 YFSETQ. The CDR3 has 13 residues. The CDR3, as DNA: TGCGCCAGCAGCTTCGAGTTGAACACTGAAGCTTTCTTT. This codes for CASSFELNTEAFF.

The rearrangement links TRBV20-1 to TRBJ2-5; unclear D gene. The germline V gene encodes CDR1 DFQATT and CDR2 SNEGSKA (reference sequence). The CDR3 runs 10 residues. The CDR3 DNA is TGCAGCGCCGGGTCGGAGACCCAGTACTTC. Protein product: CSAGSETQYF.

This clone was found a few times. The V gene is TRBV12-5, the J gene TRBJ1-2; D is perhaps TRBD1 (5 bases). Germline V gene sequence: CDR1 LGHNT, CDR2 FRNRAP. The V gene lost 6 bases and the J gene lost 5 bases, with 13 bases spanning the gap. The CDR3 consists of 13 residues. In DNA, the CDR3 is TGTGCTAGTGGAGCACAGACAGATTATGGCTACACCTTC. Translating gives CASGAQTDYGYTF.

This clone has just a few counts. This chain connects TRBV11-1 to TRBJ1-1; D unresolved. Trimming removed 8 bases from V and 4 bases from J, with 14 bases in between. Per germline, CDR1 SGHAT and CDR2 FQDESV (reference sequence). The CDR3 is made up of 13 amino acids. The CDR3 reads CASETPVGTEAFF. CDR3 nucleotides: TGTGCCAGCGAGACACCCGTAGGCACTGAAGCTTTCTTT. Based on the CDR3 plus reference TRBV11-1 and TRBJ1-1, the full variable domain is EAEVAQSPRYKITEKSQAVAFWCDPISGHATLYWYRQILGQGPELLVQFQDESVVDDSQLPKDRFSAERLKGVDSTLKIQPAELGDSAMYLCASETPVGTEAFFGQGTRLTVV.

This chain uses TRBV2 with TRBJ1-1; TRBD1 might be the D (6 bases). Between the trimmed V and J ends, which lost 7 bases and 2 bases, there was a span of 11 bases. The V gene's germline CDR1 is SNHLY and CDR2 FYNNEI. The CDR3 runs to 13 residues. The CDR3 region is CASNLDSNTEAFF. In nucleotides, the CDR3 is TGTGCCAGCAACCTGGACAGTAACACTGAAGCTTTCTTT.

This chain links TRBV2 with TRBJ1-2, with D possibly being TRBD1 (6 bases). Germline loops: CDR1 SNHLY, CDR2 FYNNEI. The CDR3 loop spans 15 amino acids. V shed 5 bases and J shed 2 bases, with 15 bases lying between them. CDR3 bases: TGTGCCAGCAGTCCCCGCGGGGGGCTCAACTATGGCTACACCTTC. Its protein product is CASSPRGGLNYGYTF.

This chain connects TRBV18 to TRBJ1-1; no reliable D call. Germline V gene sequence: CDR1 KGHSH, CDR2 LQKENI. Trimming took off 3 bases at V and 2 bases at J, with 10 bases between the two ends. The CDR3 length is 14 residues. CDR3 sequence: CASSPGAGNTEAFF. The CDR3 coding sequence is TGTGCCAGCTCACCGGGCGCAGGAAACACTGAAGCTTTCTTT.

The rearrangement joins TRBV5-4 to TRBJ1-2, with 10 bases fitting TRBD1. CDR3 length equals 15 residues. Germline values: CDR1 SGHNT, CDR2 YYREEE (reference sequence). V dropped 1 base and J dropped 5; count of bases not matched to a gene: 5. CDR3 sequence reads: CASSLIGQGGYGYTF. The CDR3 DNA is TGTGCCAGCAGCTTGATAGGACAGGGGGGGTATGGCTACACCTTC.

This clone has just a few counts. The chain has TRBV19 and TRBJ2-1, with TRBD2 matching over 7 bases. Germline values: CDR1 LNHDA, CDR2 SQIVND (reference sequence). J gave up 9 bases and V 1 base, and 3 bases lay outside the gene matches. This CDR3 has 13 residues. CDR3 protein: CASSIAGGGEQFF. The CDR3 coding sequence is TGTGCCAGTAGTATAGCGGGGGGAGGTGAGCAGTTCTTC.

The chain combines TRBV6-6 with TRBJ2-3, with D possibly matching TRBD2 (6 bases). The CDR3 is made up of 13 amino acids. V lost 6 bases, J lost 5 bases, and 12 bases lay in between. The V gene's germline CDR1 is MNHNY and CDR2 SVGAGI (reference sequence). CDR3 nucleotides: TGTGCCAGCAGGCGGGACGACCTAGATACGCAGTATTTT. It yields the protein CASRRDDLDTQYF.

V and J are TRBV5-4 and TRBJ2-3, with a tentative D call TRBD2 (5 bases). Germline CDR1 SGHNT, CDR2 YYREEE (reference sequence). CDR3 length equals 14 residues. Trimming removed 7 bases at V and 0 bases at J, with 12 bases between. CDR3 loop: CASRREGSTDTQYF. As DNA, the CDR3 is TGTGCCAGCCGCAGAGAGGGTAGCACAGATACGCAGTATTTT.

The rearrangement uses TRBV7-9 and TRBJ1-4; D is ambiguous. CDR1 SEHNR and CDR2 FQNEAQ come from the germline V gene (reference sequence). The CDR3 is 17 amino acids. V shed 6 bases and J shed 7 bases, with 24 bases lying between them. The CDR3 sequence: CASSPPAGHPRSEKLFF. The DNA of the CDR3 is TGTGCCAGCAGTCCCCCGGCCGGCCATCCCCGGAGTGAAAAACTGTTTTTT. Looking up the rest from reference TRBV7-9 and TRBJ1-4 gives the full variable domain: DTGVSQNPRHKITKRGQNVTFRCDPISEHNRLYWYRQTLGQGPEFLTYFQNEAQLEKSRLLSDRFSAERPKGSFSTLEIQRTEQGDSAMYLCASSPPAGHPRSEKLFFGSGTQLSVL.

The V gene is TRBV9, the J gene TRBJ2-7; D perhaps matches TRBD1 (6 bases). This CDR3 is 14 amino acids long. CDR1 SGDLS and CDR2 YYNGEE come from the germline V gene. V lost 0 bases, J lost 2 bases, and 9 bases lay in between. The CDR3 DNA is TGTGCCAGCAGCGTAGCGGCAGGGGCCTACGAGCAGTACTTC. Translated: CASSVAAGAYEQYF.

This clone is a singleton in its sample. The rearrangement joins TRBV28 to TRBJ1-2, with TRBD1 as a possible D gene (5 bases). This CDR3 comprises 14 residues. CDR1 and CDR2 from the germline V gene are MDHEN and SYDVKM. V dropped 3 bases and J dropped 5 bases, with 13 bases sitting between them. In DNA, the CDR3 is TGTGCCAGCAGTTTTAGCGGTGGGGGATATGGCTACACCTTC. Amino acids: CASSFSGGGYGYTF.

The CDR3 DNA is TGTGCCAGCAGCGCCGGGACAGGGAACACTGAAGCTTTCTTT. This gives the protein CASSAGTGNTEAFF. The rearrangement links TRBV7-3 to TRBJ1-1, with TRBD1 identical over 8 bases. Trimming took 5 bases from V and 1 from J; bases not matched to a gene: 3. The CDR3 sequence is 14 residues long. CDR1 and CDR2 from the germline V gene are SGHTA and FQGTGA. The variable domain in full, with the rest retrieved from reference TRBV7-3 and TRBJ1-1, is GAGVSQTPSNKVTEKGKYVELRCDPISGHTALYWYRQSLGQGPEFLIYFQGTGAADDSGLPNDRFFAVRPEGSVSTLKIQRTERGDSAVYLCASSAGTGNTEAFFGQGTRLTVV.

The rearrangement links TRBV6-5 to TRBJ1-3, with 8 bases fitting TRBD1. The V gene end was trimmed by 6 bases and the J gene end by 5 bases; junction bases not matched to a gene: 6. The CDR3 loop spans 14 amino acids. From germline, CDR1 is MNHEY and CDR2 SVGAGI. The CDR3 here is CASRPTGERNTIYF. CDR3 nucleotide sequence: TGTGCCAGCAGACCGACAGGGGAGAGAAACACCATATATTTT.

V is TRBV7-8 and J is TRBJ2-5; D may be TRBD2 (5 bases). The V gene's germline CDR1 is SGHVS and CDR2 FQNEAQ. The CDR3 runs to 14 residues. Between the trimmed V and J ends, which lost 2 bases and 2 bases, there was a span of 9 bases. In nucleotides, the CDR3 is TGTGCCAGCAGCTTAATAGCGTCACAAGAGACCCAGTACTTC. Its protein is CASSLIASQETQYF. Full variable domain (remainder filled in from reference TRBV7-8 and TRBJ2-5): GAGVSQSPRYKVAKRGQDVALRCDPISGHVSLFWYQQALGQGPEFLTYFQNEAQLDKSGLPSDRFFAERPEGSVSTLKIQRTQQEDSAVYLCASSLIASQETQYFGPGTRLLVL.

The chain carries TRBV29-1 and TRBJ1-1; D is unclear. CDR1 SQVTM and CDR2 ANQGSEA come from the germline V gene. V was pared by 0 bases and J by 5 bases, with 19 bases between. This CDR3 comprises 16 residues. For the CDR3, the DNA is TGCAGCGTTGAAGACTTCCTTGGACGGGCGGGGACTGAAGCTTTCTTT. Amino acid sequence: CSVEDFLGRAGTEAFF.

The chain couples TRBV7-2 to TRBJ2-5; the match to TRBD1 covers 9 bases. Germline V CDR1 and CDR2: SGHTA, FQGNSA. The V segment lost 4 bases and the J segment 5 bases; nucleotides outside the gene matches: 5. The CDR3 is 14 amino acids. In DNA form, the CDR3 reads TGTGCCAGCAGCTACAGGGGGCCGGAGGAGACCCAGTACTTC. Its translation is CASSYRGPEETQYF. Combining the CDR3 with reference TRBV7-2 and TRBJ2-5 gives the whole variable domain GAGVSQSPSNKVTEKGKDVELRCDPISGHTALYWYRQSLGQGLEFLIYFQGNSAPDKSGLPSDRFSAERTGGSVSTLTIQRTQQEDSAVYLCASSYRGPEETQYFGPGTRLLVL.

This sequence joins TRBV7-9 and TRBJ2-1; 8 nucleotides line up with TRBD1. The V and J ends lost 1 base and 2 bases, in that order; junction bases with no gene match: 4. Germline assignment: CDR1 SEHNR and CDR2 FQNEAQ (reference sequence). The CDR3 is 16 amino acids. The DNA of the CDR3 is TGTGCCAGCAGCTTAGTGACAGGGGCGACCTACAATGAGCAGTTCTTC. Protein sequence: CASSLVTGATYNEQFF.

A remark on this clone: Germline and junction disagree at one end, which may indicate a read error. Other nucleotide sequences in the sample specify the same CDR3. The chain has TRBV5-4 and TRBJ1-1, with 10 nucleotides matching TRBD1. This CDR3 is 15 amino acids long. CDR1 SGHNT and CDR2 YYREEE come from the germline V gene (reference sequence). In DNA form, the CDR3 reads TGTGCCAGCAGCCAAAGACAGGGGGCGAAAACTGAGGCTTTCTTT. Its protein is CASSQRQGAKTEAFF.

V is TRBV29-1 and J is TRBJ2-7; D might be TRBD2 (5 bases). The germline gives CDR1 SQVTM, CDR2 ANQGSEA. V dropped 3 bases and J dropped 7 bases, with 7 bases sitting between them. The CDR3 is 10 amino acids. The CDR3 spells CSVETGEQYF. The CDR3 bases are TGCAGCGTTGAGACGGGGGAGCAGTACTTC.

The chain uses TRBV5-4 and TRBJ2-1; D ambiguous. Germline values: CDR1 SGHNT, CDR2 YYREEE (reference sequence). Trimming pared 0 bases from V and 0 bases from J, leaving 10 bases between. The CDR3 covers 16 residues. The chain's CDR3 is CASSLAGVSSYNEQFF. CDR3 DNA sequence: TGTGCCAGCAGCTTGGCTGGAGTAAGCTCCTACAATGAGCAGTTCTTC.

V gene TRBV11-2 combines with J gene TRBJ2-1, with D perhaps matching TRBD2 (6 bases). This CDR3 contains 15 residues. V was pared by 5 bases and J by 5 bases, with 16 bases between. Per germline, CDR1 SGHAT and CDR2 FQNNGV. Here the CDR3 reads CASSRRDSKDNEQFF. The CDR3 bases are TGTGCCAGCAGCAGACGGGACTCGAAAGACAATGAGCAGTTCTTC. Filled out from reference TRBV11-2 and TRBJ2-1, the complete variable domain reads EAGVAQSPRYKIIEKRQSVAFWCNPISGHATLYWYQQILGQGPKLLIQFQNNGVVDDSQLPKDRFSAERLKGVDSTLKIQPAKLEDSAVYLCASSRRDSKDNEQFFGPGTRLTVL.

V is TRBV4-2 and J is TRBJ1-6, with 7 bases identical to TRBD1. Germline lookup yields CDR1 LGHNA and CDR2 YNFKEQ. The ends lost 3 bases at V and 7 bases at J; junction bases unmatched: 6. The CDR3 sequence is 15 residues long. In DNA, the CDR3 is TGTGCCAGCAGCCAGAGGCAGGGGGAAAATTCACCCCTCCACTTT. It yields the protein CASSQRQGENSPLHF.

The chain carries TRBV4-1 and TRBJ2-3; possibly TRBD2 for D (6 bases). Germline CDR1 is MGHRA and CDR2 is YSYEKL. Trimming stripped 0 bases from V and 7 bases from J, with 17 bases between. This CDR3 comprises 16 residues. The CDR3 is CASSQEGTEAYNTQYF. In DNA, the CDR3 is TGCGCCAGCAGCCAAGAGGGGACTGAAGCCTATAATACGCAGTATTTT.